Included here is one T cell receptor beta chain sequence, with context. This sample is part of a study of tumor-infiltrating lymphocytes in localized non-small cell lung cancer. Study-wide background: The cohort mixed smokers and never-smokers, several histologies, and some post-neoadjuvant-chemotherapy samples. Each patient gave resected tumor and non-adjacent uninvolved lung tissue.

Germline CDR1 and CDR2: MNHEY and SVGAGI. Trimming took 4 bases from V and 3 from J; bases not matched to a gene: 10. The CDR3 loop spans 16 amino acids. Profiling relied on immunoSEQ multiplex PCR, and the TCRdb table lists in-frame clones only, not all of them. The table records 9,500 to 12,000 clones, 84% of them present only once. This TCR derives from a human donor with non-small cell lung cancer. Sequencing input: lung tumor tissue. V and J are TRBV6-5 and TRBJ2-7, with TRBD1 matching 9 bases. The CDR3: CASSSKRPGQGYEQYF. CDR3 bases: TGTGCCAGCAGTTCCAAGCGACCGGGACAGGGCTACGAGCAGTACTTC.